This is a list of T cell receptor beta chains from one sample in a study of control samples from healthy donors and cancer patients. Here immunoSEQ multiplex PCR was the method, and the copy in TCRdb shows in-frame clones only, minus some. The profile shows roughly 170,000 clones, around nine tenths of them singletons. The specimen sequenced was blood. These receptors were taken from a woman in her 30s in good health. The CDR3 runs from the conserved cysteine through the conserved F or W. D genes are given only for firm matches. For some rows the clone size is stated as once, few or many, or as a class when expanded; others skip it.

CDR3 DNA	CDR3 protein	V gene	clone size	J gene	D gene
TGTGCCAGCAGCCACCGGACAGGGAATGGCTACACCTTC	CASSHRTGNGYTF	TRBV13	.	TRBJ1-2	TRBD1
TGCGCCAGCAGCTTGATGGGGGGCGGACAGAACACTGAAGCTTTCTTT	CASSLMGGGQNTEAFF	TRBV5-1	.	TRBJ1-1	.
TGTGCCAGCAGTTTCTTTTTCGGACGTCGCAATGAGCAGTTCTTC	CASSFFFGRRNEQFF	TRBV28	.	TRBJ2-1	.
TGTGCCAGCAGCAACACTCGGAAGATGGGAGAGACCCAGTACTTC	CASSNTRKMGETQYF	TRBV6-6	.	TRBJ2-5	.
TGTGCCAGCAGCTTGACAGGGGTCAGGACTGAAGCTTTCTTT	CASSLTGVRTEAFF	TRBV5-6	.	TRBJ1-1	TRBD1
TGTGCCAGCAGCTTAGGTGATACGCAGTATTTT	CASSLGDTQYF	TRBV11-1	.	TRBJ2-3	.
TGCAGCGTTGAGGGGGGACAGGGGGAATCCTTGAACACTGAAGCTTTCTTT	CSVEGGQGESLNTEAFF	TRBV29-1	.	TRBJ1-1	TRBD1
TGTGCCAGCAGTGTGGAGTTAATCGCGACAGGCTACTATGGCTACACCTTC	CASSVELIATGYYGYTF	TRBV6-1	.	TRBJ1-2	.
TGTGCCAGCAGCTCCCAGGGTTTAGGTGAAAAACTGTTTTTT	CASSSQGLGEKLFF	TRBV7-8	.	TRBJ1-4	.
TGTGCCAGCAGCTCACAAAACTATGGCTACACCTTC	CASSSQNYGYTF	TRBV5-4	once	TRBJ1-2	.
TGTGCCAGCGCCGCGCGCCCCAGCACAGATACGCAGTATTTT	CASAARPSTDTQYF	TRBV9	.	TRBJ2-3	.
TGTGCCAGCAGTTTAGGGGGATCTGGGGCCAACGTCCTGACTTTC	CASSLGGSGANVLTF	TRBV27	.	TRBJ2-6	.
TGTGCCAGCAGCTTGAATGAGCAGTTCTTC	CASSLNEQFF	TRBV5-5	.	TRBJ2-1	.
TGCGCCAGCAGCTTAACTAGCGGGAGGCCCCAAAACTCCTACGAGCAGTACTTC	CASSLTSGRPQNSYEQYF	TRBV5-1	.	TRBJ2-7	TRBD2
TGTGCCAGCGCTGGACAGGGGAATCTAGAGACCCAGTACTTC	CASAGQGNLETQYF	TRBV6-5	.	TRBJ2-5	TRBD1
TGCGCCAGCAGCTTGCAGGAGCCCACGGAGACCCAGTACTTC	CASSLQEPTETQYF	TRBV5-1	.	TRBJ2-5	.
TGCGCCAGCAGCCCGGGGACTAGCGGGAGGAAAACCGGGGAGCTGTTTTTT	CASSPGTSGRKTGELFF	TRBV5-1	.	TRBJ2-2	TRBD2
TGTGCCAGCAGCTTAGGCGGGGTTAACACTGAAGCTTTCTTT	CASSLGGVNTEAFF	TRBV7-9	.	TRBJ1-1	.
TGTGCCAGCAGCCAAGGTGGGGACAGGGACAATTCACCCCTCCACTTT	CASSQGGDRDNSPLHF	TRBV4-2	.	TRBJ1-6	TRBD1
TGTGCCAGCAGCTTTACGCTGGGGGGCGAGCAGTACTTC	CASSFTLGGEQYF	TRBV7-6	few	TRBJ2-7	.
TGCGCCAGCAGCTTGGAACTAGCCCCGGGGGGAGATACGCAGTATTTT	CASSLELAPGGDTQYF	TRBV5-1	.	TRBJ2-3	TRBD2
TGTGCCAGCAGGCGATCAACTCAGCGGGGGGACTACGAGCAGTACTTC	CASRRSTQRGDYEQYF	TRBV7-2	.	TRBJ2-7	TRBD2
TGTGCCAGCCCACGCTCCGGGGGAATAGATACGCAGTATTTT	CASPRSGGIDTQYF	TRBV6-5	.	TRBJ2-3	.
TGTGCCAGCAGCTCCGGGGTTTTGGACTATGGCTACACCTTC	CASSSGVLDYGYTF	TRBV7-2	.	TRBJ1-2	.
TGTGCCAGCAGTTTGGGAGGAGCGGGAGGGCCATGGCAGTTCTTC	CASSLGGAGGPWQFF	TRBV28	.	TRBJ2-1	TRBD2
TGTGCCAGCAGCCGAGGGGCAGGACTCCTCGCGAACACCGGGGAGCTGTTTTTT	CASSRGAGLLANTGELFF	TRBV7-8	few	TRBJ2-2	.
TGTGCCAGCAGTGAAGCGGGAGGAAAGACTGAAGCTTTCTTT	CASSEAGGKTEAFF	TRBV6-1	.	TRBJ1-1	.
TGTGCCAGCTCTGAGGCCAAAAACATTCAGTACTTC	CASSEAKNIQYF	TRBV6-5	.	TRBJ2-4	.
TGTGCCAGCATCCGAAACGGGAGGGGTGGAGGCTACACCTTC	CASIRNGRGGGYTF	TRBV6-5	once	TRBJ1-2	.
TGTGCCTGGAGTTCGGAGGGGTACACTGAAGCTTTCTTT	CAWSSEGYTEAFF	TRBV30	.	TRBJ1-1	.
TGTGCCAGCAGTGGAGGGACTAGGGGGACCCGATCTCGCGCCTACAATGAGCAGTTCTTC	CASSGGTRGTRSRAYNEQFF	TRBV6-1	.	TRBJ2-1	TRBD2
TGTGCCAGCAGTTTGATGGGGTCCTACGAGCAGTACTTC	CASSLMGSYEQYF	TRBV28	.	TRBJ2-7	.
TGTGCCAGCAGCTTAGATGGGACGCCGGGACCCAAAACTAGCGCTTCTGGCTACACCTTC	CASSLDGTPGPKTSASGYTF	TRBV11-2	.	TRBJ1-2	.
TGCGCCAGCAGCTTCATGCAGGATACGCAGTATTTT	CASSFMQDTQYF	TRBV5-1	.	TRBJ2-3	.
TGCGCCAGCAGCTTGTCGCGGACTGAAGCTTTCTTT	CASSLSRTEAFF	TRBV5-1	.	TRBJ1-1	.
TGTGCCAGCAGTGAAGGGCAGGGGGCGCAGATAGATGAGCAGTTCTTC	CASSEGQGAQIDEQFF	TRBV6-1	.	TRBJ2-1	TRBD1
TGTGCCAGCAGCCAGGGGGGGGGATACGAGCAGTACTTC	CASSQGGGYEQYF	TRBV6-6	.	TRBJ2-7	.
TGTGCCAGCACCATGCGGGGGACCTACGAGCAGTACTTC	CASTMRGTYEQYF	TRBV28	.	TRBJ2-7	TRBD2
TGTGCCAGCGCGTTGGGGGATTGGGGCGGGGAGCTGTTTTTT	CASALGDWGGELFF	TRBV9	.	TRBJ2-2	.
TGTGCCAGCAGCCAAGACAGGACCATGAACACTGAAGCTTTCTTT	CASSQDRTMNTEAFF	TRBV5-4	.	TRBJ1-1	.
TGTGCCAGCAGCTCACCGGGACTAGTGATAAGGCAGTATTTT	CASSSPGLVIRQYF	TRBV7-2	few	TRBJ2-3	TRBD2
TGCGCCAGCAGCTTGTTGGGGACGGACAATCAGCCCCAGCATTTT	CASSLLGTDNQPQHF	TRBV5-1	few	TRBJ1-5	.
TGCGCCAGCAGCCTTTGGACGGGTCAGGCCTACAATGAGCAGTTCTTC	CASSLWTGQAYNEQFF	TRBV4-1	.	TRBJ2-1	.
TGTGCCAGCAGCAGACGACGGGGGAGAAAAAACATTCAGTACTTC	CASSRRRGRKNIQYF	TRBV3-1/TRBV3-2	.	TRBJ2-4	.
TGCGCCAGTGTCTCCGGAGATACGCAGTATTTT	CASVSGDTQYF	TRBV5-1	.	TRBJ2-3	.
TGTGCCAGCAGCCTCCGGGACAGGGGGCAGTGGGACTATGGCTACACCTTC	CASSLRDRGQWDYGYTF	TRBV14	once	TRBJ1-2	TRBD1
TGTGCCAGCTCACGGGGGACAGGGCGGCACACTGAAGCTTTCTTT	CASSRGTGRHTEAFF	TRBV18	.	TRBJ1-1	TRBD1
TGTGCCAGCACAGGCCCAGAAGACATTCAGTACTTC	CASTGPEDIQYF	TRBV7-9	.	TRBJ2-4	.
TGCGCCAGCAGCTTGGAGGGGCTCGCCTATGGCTACACCTTC	CASSLEGLAYGYTF	TRBV5-1	.	TRBJ1-2	.
TGTGCCAGCAGGAGCGGAGGGTATGCCACTGAAGCTTTCTTT	CASRSGGYATEAFF	TRBV25-1	.	TRBJ1-1	.
TGTGCCACCAGTGATGCGGGACAGGGGGTTGATAATGAAAAACTGTTTTTT	CATSDAGQGVDNEKLFF	TRBV24-1	.	TRBJ1-4	TRBD1
TGTGCCACCAGCAGAGATTTGGGGACCGCGCAGGGCGATTCACCCCTCCACTTT	CATSRDLGTAQGDSPLHF	TRBV15	.	TRBJ1-6	.
TGTGCCAGCAGCCCACAACCGGACAGCTACGAGCAGTACTTC	CASSPQPDSYEQYF	TRBV3-1/TRBV3-2	.	TRBJ2-7	.
TGTGCCAGCAGTGGGGATACTGAAGCTTTCTTT	CASSGDTEAFF	TRBV28	.	TRBJ1-1	.